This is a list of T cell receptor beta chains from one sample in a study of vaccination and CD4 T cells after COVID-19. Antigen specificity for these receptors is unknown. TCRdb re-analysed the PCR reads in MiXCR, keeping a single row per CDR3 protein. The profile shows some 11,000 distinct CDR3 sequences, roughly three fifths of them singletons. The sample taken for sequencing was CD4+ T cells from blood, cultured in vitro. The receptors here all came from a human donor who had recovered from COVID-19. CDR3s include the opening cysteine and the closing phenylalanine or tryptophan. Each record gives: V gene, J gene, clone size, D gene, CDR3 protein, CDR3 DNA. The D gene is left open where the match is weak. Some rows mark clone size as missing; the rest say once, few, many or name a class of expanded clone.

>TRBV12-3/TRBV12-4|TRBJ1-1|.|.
CASSLAGGSEAFF
TGTGCCAGCAGTTTAGCTGGGGGGTCCGAAGCTTTCTTT
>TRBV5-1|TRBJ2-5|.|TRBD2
CASSLAGGKETQYF
TGCGCCAGCAGCTTGGCGGGGGGGAAAGAGACCCAGTACTTC
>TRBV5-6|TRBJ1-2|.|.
CASSLGTARYGYTF
TGTGCCAGCAGCTTGGGGACAGCGAGGTATGGCTACACCTTC
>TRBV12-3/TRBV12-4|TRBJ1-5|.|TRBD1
CASSSWADRGSQPQHF
TGTGCCAGCAGTTCCTGGGCCGACAGGGGAAGTCAGCCCCAGCATTTT
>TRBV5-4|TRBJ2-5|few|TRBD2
CASSFRREGGETQYF
TGTGCCAGCAGCTTTAGGCGGGAGGGAGGGGAGACCCAGTACTTC
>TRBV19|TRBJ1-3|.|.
CASKPATDSGNTIYF
TGTGCCAGTAAACCTGCGACAGACTCTGGAAACACCATATATTTT
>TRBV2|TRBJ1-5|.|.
CASAPEAGQPQHF
TGTGCCAGCGCCCCGGAGGCCGGGCAGCCCCAGCATTTT
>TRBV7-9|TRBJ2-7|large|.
CASSLHHSYEQYF
TGTGCCAGCAGCTTACACCACTCCTACGAGCAGTACTTC
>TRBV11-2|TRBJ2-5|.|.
CASSLDAVPWETQYF
TGTGCCAGCAGCTTAGATGCGGTTCCTTGGGAGACCCAGTACTTC
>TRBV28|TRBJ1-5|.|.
CASRNPGEGNQPQHF
TGTGCCAGCAGAAACCCCGGGGAGGGCAATCAGCCCCAGCATTTT
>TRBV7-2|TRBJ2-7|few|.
CASSPRRGSYEQYF
TGTGCCAGCAGCCCGAGGAGGGGCTCCTACGAGCAGTACTTC
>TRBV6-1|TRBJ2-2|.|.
CASSLRGTGELFF
TGTGCCAGCAGTCTACGGGGGACCGGGGAGCTGTTTTTT
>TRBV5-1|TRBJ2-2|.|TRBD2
CASSPGTSGRAYEAGELFF
TGCGCCAGCAGCCCCGGGACTAGCGGGAGGGCCTATGAGGCCGGGGAGCTGTTTTTT
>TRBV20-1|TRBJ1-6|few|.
CSALPDRISYNSPLHF
TGCAGTGCGCTGCCCGACAGGATCTCCTATAATTCACCCCTCCACTTT
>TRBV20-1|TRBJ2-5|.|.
CSARDNVGGQETQYF
TGCAGTGCTAGAGATAATGTTGGGGGACAAGAGACCCAGTACTTC
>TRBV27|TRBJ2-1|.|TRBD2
CASSLTSSDNEQFF
TGTGCCAGCAGTTTGACTAGCTCCGACAATGAGCAGTTCTTC
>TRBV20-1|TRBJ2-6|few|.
CSARDPQGKPGANVLTF
TGCAGTGCTAGAGATCCCCAAGGGAAGCCTGGGGCCAACGTCCTGACTTTC
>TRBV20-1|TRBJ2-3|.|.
CSARDYAGESGTDTQYF
TGCAGTGCTAGAGATTACGCAGGGGAGAGCGGCACAGATACGCAGTATTTT
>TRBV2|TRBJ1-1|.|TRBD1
CASSEAAAGGRTEAFF
TGTGCCAGCAGTGAAGCGGCGGCAGGGGGGAGGACTGAAGCTTTCTTT
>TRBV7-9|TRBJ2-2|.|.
CASRKANTGELFF
TGTGCCAGCCGTAAGGCGAACACCGGGGAGCTGTTTTTT
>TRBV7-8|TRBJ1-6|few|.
CASSPIGTLSISPLHF
TGTGCCAGCAGCCCCATCGGGACACTTAGTATTTCACCCCTCCACTTT
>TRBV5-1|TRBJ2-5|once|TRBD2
CASSLGGGSLAETQYF
TGCGCCAGCAGCTTGGGGGGCGGGAGCCTCGCAGAGACCCAGTACTTC
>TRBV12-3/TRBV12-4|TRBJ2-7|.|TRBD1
CASSPTGGSYEQYF
TGTGCCAGCAGCCCGACAGGGGGCTCCTACGAGCAGTACTTC
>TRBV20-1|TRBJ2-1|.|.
CSARLRGDHNEQFF
TGCAGTGCTAGACTTAGGGGGGACCACAATGAGCAGTTCTTC
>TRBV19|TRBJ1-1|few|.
CASSSPVIGTEAFF
TGTGCCAGTAGTAGCCCCGTGATCGGGACTGAAGCTTTCTTT
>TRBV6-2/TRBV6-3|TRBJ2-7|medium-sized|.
CASRRTGSAAYEQYF
TGTGCCAGCAGGAGGACCGGGAGCGCAGCCTACGAGCAGTACTTC
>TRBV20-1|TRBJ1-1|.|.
CSARGAVTAEAFF
TGCAGTGCTAGAGGGGCGGTCACCGCTGAAGCTTTCTTT
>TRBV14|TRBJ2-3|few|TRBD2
CASSQDFAAGHTQYF
TGTGCCAGCAGCCAAGATTTTGCAGCGGGACATACGCAGTATTTT
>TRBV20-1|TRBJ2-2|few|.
CSAMATAGELFF
TGCAGTGCTATGGCAACCGCCGGGGAGCTGTTTTTT
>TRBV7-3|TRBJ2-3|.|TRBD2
CASSWGLWTSGGADTQYF
TGTGCCAGCAGCTGGGGACTGTGGACTAGCGGGGGTGCAGATACGCAGTATTTT
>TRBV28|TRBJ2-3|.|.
CASSFPQDRRDTQYF
TGTGCCAGCAGTTTCCCTCAGGACAGACGCGATACGCAGTATTTT
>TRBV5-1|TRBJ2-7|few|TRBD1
CASSLFGTGPYEQYF
TGCGCCAGCAGCTTGTTCGGGACAGGACCCTACGAGCAGTACTTC
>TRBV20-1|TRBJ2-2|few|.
CSARDSGGIYTGELFF
TGCAGTGCTAGAGATTCGGGGGGCATCTACACCGGGGAGCTGTTTTTT
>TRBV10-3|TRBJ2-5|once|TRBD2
CATGGGGTKETQYF
TGTGCCACCGGGGGCGGGGGGACCAAAGAGACCCAGTACTTC
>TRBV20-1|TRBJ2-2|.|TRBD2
CSVSGTSNTGELFF
TGCAGTGTCTCCGGGACTAGCAACACCGGGGAGCTGTTTTTT
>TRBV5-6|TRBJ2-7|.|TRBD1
CASSWDRGTYEQYF
TGTGCCAGCAGCTGGGACAGGGGGACGTACGAGCAGTACTTC
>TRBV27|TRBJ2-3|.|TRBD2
CASSFEGQTSGRTDTQYF
TGTGCCAGCAGTTTTGAAGGGCAGACTAGCGGGAGGACAGATACGCAGTATTTT
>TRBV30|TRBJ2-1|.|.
CAWSAATDLRSSYNEQFF
TGTGCCTGGAGTGCCGCCACAGACCTTCGCAGCTCCTACAATGAGCAGTTCTTC
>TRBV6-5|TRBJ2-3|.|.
CASSYSSLSHTDTQYF
TGTGCCAGCAGTTACTCGTCGTTAAGCCACACAGATACGCAGTATTTT
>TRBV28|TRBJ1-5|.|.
CASSLSGRGNQPQHF
TGTGCCAGCAGTTTGTCGGGGAGAGGCAATCAGCCCCAGCATTTT
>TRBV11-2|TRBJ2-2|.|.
CASSFLRNTGELFF
TGTGCCAGCAGCTTCCTCAGGAACACCGGGGAGCTGTTTTTT
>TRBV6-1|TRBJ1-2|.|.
CASSLPGEGPNYGYTF
TGTGCCAGCAGTCTCCCGGGGGAGGGACCTAACTATGGCTACACCTTC
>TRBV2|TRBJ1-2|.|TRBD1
CASTDGQVGYGYTF
TGTGCCAGCACCGACGGACAGGTTGGCTATGGCTACACCTTC
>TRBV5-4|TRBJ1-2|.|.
CASSLVGTSRKYGYTF
TGTGCCAGCAGCTTGGTAGGGACCTCCCGTAAATATGGCTACACCTTC
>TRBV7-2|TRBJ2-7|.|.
CASRPRVGYEQYF
TGTGCCAGCAGACCTAGGGTTGGGTACGAGCAGTACTTC
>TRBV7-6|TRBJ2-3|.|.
CASSPIADGLRADTQYF
TGTGCCAGCAGCCCAATCGCGGACGGGCTGAGGGCAGATACGCAGTATTTT
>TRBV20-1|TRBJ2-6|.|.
CSAEFGANVLTF
TGCAGTGCCGAGTTTGGGGCCAACGTCCTGACTTTC
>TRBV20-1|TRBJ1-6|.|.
CSADGGSSYNSPLHF
TGCAGTGCTGATGGGGGAAGCTCCTATAATTCACCCCTCCACTTT
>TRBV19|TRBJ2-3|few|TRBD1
CASSARDRDADTQYF
TGTGCCAGTAGTGCCCGGGACAGGGACGCAGATACGCAGTATTTT
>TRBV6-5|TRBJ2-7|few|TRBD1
CASSSGTALNYEQYF
TGTGCCAGCAGTTCCGGGACAGCCCTGAACTACGAGCAGTACTTC